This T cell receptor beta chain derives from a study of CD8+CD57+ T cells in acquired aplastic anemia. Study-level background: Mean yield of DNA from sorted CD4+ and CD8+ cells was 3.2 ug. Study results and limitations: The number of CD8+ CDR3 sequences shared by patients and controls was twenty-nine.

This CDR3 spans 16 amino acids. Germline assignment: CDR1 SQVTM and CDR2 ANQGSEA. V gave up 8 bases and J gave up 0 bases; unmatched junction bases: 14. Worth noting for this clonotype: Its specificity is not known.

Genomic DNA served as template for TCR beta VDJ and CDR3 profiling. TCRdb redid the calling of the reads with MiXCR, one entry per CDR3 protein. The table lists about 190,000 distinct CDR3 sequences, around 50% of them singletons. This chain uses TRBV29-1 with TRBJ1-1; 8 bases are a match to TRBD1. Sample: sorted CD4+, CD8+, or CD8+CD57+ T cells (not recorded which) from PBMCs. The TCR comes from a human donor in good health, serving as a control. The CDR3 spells CSLWRKTGDMNTEAFF. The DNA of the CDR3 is TGCAGCTTATGGAGAAAGACAGGGGACATGAACACTGAAGCTTTCTTT.